This entry lists 5 T cell receptor beta chains sequenced from one sample in a study of human T cells and chemical hapten exposure. Each CDR3 protein gets one entry after TCRdb re-called the RACE reads with MiXCR. The sample carries roughly 130,000 distinct CDR3 sequences, 8.5% to 9.5% recorded once. Time point: healthy volunteer bleed at 2 weeks. It was from unfractionated whole blood that total RNA was extracted. Sequenced sample: whole blood. These receptors all stem from a male donor in good health. Some clones in this sample may be carry-over from other donors' samples.

This rearrangement joins TRBV29-1 to TRBJ1-1; no clear D gene. Per germline, CDR1 SQVTM and CDR2 ANQGSEA. V was trimmed by 0 bases and J by 8 bases, leaving 7 bases between them. This CDR3 contains 11 residues. CDR3 sequence: CSVEDRLEAFF. CDR3 nucleotide sequence: TGCAGCGTTGAAGATCGCTTGGAAGCTTTCTTT.

This rearrangement joins TRBV27 to TRBJ1-5; D unclear. The V end lost 5 bases, the J end lost 3 bases, and 8 bases lay between the germline ends. CDR1 MNHEY and CDR2 SMNVEV come from the germline V gene (reference sequence). The CDR3 loop spans 13 amino acids. As DNA, the CDR3 is TGTGCCAGCAGTCCGGACCTCAATCAGCCCCAGCATTTT. Its translation is CASSPDLNQPQHF.

The sample holds a few counts of this clonotype. This chain joins TRBV29-1 and TRBJ2-4, with D perhaps matching TRBD2 (5 bases). Germline V gene lookup returns CDR1 SQVTM and CDR2 ANQGSEA. The CDR3 length is 12 residues. CDR3 sequence (DNA): TGCAGTAGTCGGATGGGAGTCCCGAATCAGTACTTC. Its protein is CSSRMGVPNQYF.

The chain joins TRBV7-9 to TRBJ2-1, with 8 bases fitting TRBD2. Trimming cost V 5 bases and J 9 bases; bases outside gene matches: 18. The CDR3 loop spans 17 amino acids. Germline-derived CDR1 and CDR2 are SEHNR and FQNEAQ (reference sequence). The DNA for the CDR3 is TGTGCCAGCAGCCCTCGTCGATCCAGCGGGAGACCCGGTGAGCAGTTCTTC. Translating gives CASSPRRSSGRPGEQFF.

Many counts were recorded for this clonotype. The chain joins TRBV27 to TRBJ1-1, with D maybe TRBD1 (5 bases). Germline assignment: CDR1 MNHEY and CDR2 SMNVEV (reference sequence). Between the trimmed V and J ends, which lost 6 bases and 0 bases, there was a span of 17 bases. There are 16 residues in the CDR3. The CDR3 spells CASSKTAALMNTEAFF. In nucleotides, the CDR3 is TGTGCCAGCAGCAAGACAGCAGCACTCATGAACACTGAAGCTTTCTTT.